This T cell receptor (beta chain) was captured by sequencing in a study of blood T cells in healthy people across ages. CDR3 length equals 11 residues. V gave up 4 bases and J gave up 8 bases, with 9 bases separating them. Germline V CDR1 and CDR2: SQVTM, ANQGSEA. A J-beta primer mix and a sample-barcoded 5' primer were used in a second PCR of about 7 to 12 cycles. Through a template-switch adaptor with 12 random nucleotides, each cDNA molecule received a tag. Every sample returned 2.5 million or more CDR3-containing paired-end reads. TCRdb ran MiXCR on the 5' RACE reads and lists one entry per CDR3 protein. Of about 1 million distinct CDR3 sequences detected, under 55% appear once; the ten largest clones hold 18%. This clonotype was observed at least ten times. What it binds is unknown. Broader study findings: It was not known whether donors were CMV positive (a possible confounder of expanded clonotype changes). Relative to aged donors, long-lived donors carried more naive CD4+ cells and displayed higher diversity.

The rearrangement links TRBV29-1 to TRBJ2-4, with a weak D call TRBD1 (5 bases). The sequence derives from a woman aged 55-75 years in good health. Sequencing was done on a sample of blood. In DNA, the CDR3 is TGCAGCGTTGTGGTAGGGGACATTCAGTACTTC. It is translated as CSVVVGDIQYF.